This entry lists 3 T cell receptor beta chains sequenced from one sample in a study of cytomegalovirus exposure and HLA in healthy donors. The PCR was carried out with 60 Vbeta primers and 13 Jbeta primers. Here immunoSEQ multiplex PCR was the method, and the copy in TCRdb shows in-frame clones only, minus some. The sample carries 200,000 to 250,000 clones, around 80% recorded once. The specimen was PBMCs. These receptors were obtained from a woman aged 55-70 years in good health and CMV-seropositive.

V usage is TRBV30 and J usage is TRBJ1-1, with TRBD1 matching over 9 bases. Germline-derived CDR1 and CDR2 are GTSNPN and SVGIG (reference sequence). This CDR3 spans 11 amino acids. Trimming cost V 7 bases and J 11 bases; bases outside gene matches: 8. The CDR3 DNA reads TGTGCCTTAACAATTGGACAGGGGGCTTTCTTT. Its translation: CALTIGQGAFF. Full variable domain (outside the CDR3, taken from reference TRBV30 and TRBJ1-1): SQTIHQWPATLVQPVGSPLSLECTVEGTSNPNLYWYRQAAGRGLQLLFYSVGIGQISSEVPQNLSASRPQDRQFILSSKKLLLSDSGFYLCALTIGQGAFFGQGTRLTVV.

The chain joins TRBV5-1 to TRBJ2-5, with TRBD2 identical over 12 bases. The CDR3 length is 15 residues. CDR1 and CDR2 from the germline V gene are SGHRS and YFSETQ. V lost 7 bases to trimming and J lost 5 bases; unmatched junction nucleotides: 9. The DNA for the CDR3 is TGCGCCAGCGGCGTGACTAGCGGGAGATTTGAGACCCAGTACTTC. As protein: CASGVTSGRFETQYF.

The rearrangement uses TRBV7-9 and TRBJ1-1; a weak D match, TRBD1 (5 bases). CDR1 is SEHNR, CDR2 FQNEAQ, per germline (reference sequence). The CDR3 has 15 residues. V was shortened by 1 base and J by 3 bases, with 12 bases between the two germline ends. CDR3 region: CASSLDGARDTEAFF. CDR3 in DNA: TGTGCCAGCAGCTTAGATGGGGCCCGGGACACTGAAGCTTTCTTT.